The sample holds a few counts of the clone carrying this TCR gamma chain. Its specificity is not known. This sample is part of a study of Vδ1+ human thymocytes. Study results and caveats: Around 20% of thymic delta-chain sequences were Vdelta2, with few Vdelta3, unlike blood Vdelta1+ controls. TRG sequences recurred across donors, whereas TRD sequences stayed essentially private. In the thymus, TRG and TRD repertoires looked highly polyclonal with Gaussian CDR3 lengths. Bulk repertoire data may be misinterpreted because of unexpected Vdelta2 sequences.

Per the germline V gene, CDR1 is EGSTGY and CDR2 is YDSYTSSV. V trimming: 3 bases; J trimming: 5 bases; junction bases outside the gene matches: 7. CDR3 length: 13 amino acids. RNA was extracted from the cells and then reverse transcribed. The CDR3 regions were amplified by multiplex PCR from V-gene primers to a constant-region primer. TCRdb reran clone calling via CATT on the multiplex PCR reads. The sample gives 25,000 to 35,000 gamma-chain clones, more than 15% of which show up once; under 2% is in the top ten. Alphabeta T cells were depleted, then CD3+ Vdelta1+ Vdelta2- thymocytes were FACS-sorted.

This sequence joins TRGV4 and TRGJ1 or TRGJ2. Sequences were obtained from Vdelta1+ gamma-delta thymocytes from the thymus. Indicated subset: FACS-sorted CD3+ TCRalphabeta- TCRVdelta1+ TCRVdelta2- thymocytes. This sequence originates from a boy less than two years old who had congenital heart surgery. The CDR3 is CATWDHSDYKKLF. The CDR3 nucleotides read TGTGCCACCTGGGATCACTCGGATTATAAGAAACTCTTT.